The 9 T cell receptor beta chains given below trace back to one sample, sequenced in a study of yellow fever vaccine responses in identical twins (dated by TCRdb to 2016 to 2018). Libraries were made using RT-PCR. The data were produced on an Illumina HiSeq 2500. TCRdb trimmed the raw reads at Q25, called clones with MiXCR and kept productive beta chains. CDR3 protein sequences are deduplicated, and each keeps its most common genes and DNA. In all, the sample holds about 11,000 distinct CDR3 sequences, and 70% to 85% of those were seen once. In total, the top ten clones hold roughly 7% of the sample. This specimen consisted of T cells from blood (PBMCs), unsorted or a sorted subset (not recorded which), obtained before or after yellow fever vaccination (not recorded which). These receptors all stem from a young woman who received the yellow fever vaccine. Donor details come from another sample of the same person, matched by shared clones.

The V gene is TRBV4-2, the J gene TRBJ2-1; the match to TRBD2 covers 8 bases. The CDR3 runs 16 residues. With 0 bases clipped from V and 4 bases from J, the junction kept 5 bases outside the gene matches. The germline gives CDR1 LGHNA, CDR2 YNFKEQ. DNA of the CDR3: TGTGCCAGCAGCCAAGATCCCTCTAGCGGGTACAATGAGCAGTTCTTC. As protein: CASSQDPSSGYNEQFF.

The genes are TRBV4-1 and TRBJ1-5; 7 nucleotides line up with TRBD1. CDR1 is MGHRA, CDR2 YSYEKL, per germline. V gave up 0 bases and J gave up 6 bases; unmatched junction bases: 8. The CDR3 is 16 residues long. CDR3 in DNA: TGCGCCAGCAGCCAAGACGCCGCAGGGGGTGGTCAGCCCCAGCATTTT. Translating it yields CASSQDAAGGGQPQHF.

Concerning this clonotype: One end of the junction varies from germline; a read error may be responsible. This sequence joins TRBV11-3 and TRBJ2-6; D possibly corresponds to TRBD1 (5 bases). From germline, CDR1 is SGHNT and CDR2 YENEEA. This CDR3 spans 18 amino acids. The chain's CDR3 is CVSSLGSGPLSGANVLTF. CDR3 DNA sequence: TGTGTCAGCAGCTTAGGGTCAGGGCCCCTCTCTGGGGCCAACGTCCTGACTTTC.

The CDR3 sequence: CASSLGGTPEFF. CDR3 DNA: TGTGCCAGCAGCTTAGGGGGAACTCCGGAGTTCTTC. The chain uses TRBV11-1 and TRBJ2-1; D gene ambiguous. V shed 1 base and J shed 14 bases, with 12 bases lying between them. This CDR3 has 12 amino acids. Germline lookup yields CDR1 SGHAT and CDR2 FQDESV (reference sequence).

The chain is built from TRBV5-1 and TRBJ1-2, with D possibly matching TRBD1 (5 bases). CDR3 length equals 15 residues. Germline V gene data show CDR1 as SGHRS and CDR2 as YFSETQ. The V and J ends lost 4 bases and 2 bases respectively, with 15 bases between them. The CDR3 loop is CASSGGRKANYGYTF. The CDR3 DNA is TGCGCCAGCAGCGGGGGACGGAAGGCCAACTATGGCTACACCTTC.

This sequence joins TRBV15 and TRBJ2-1; TRBD2 agrees at 7 bases. V was clipped by 1 base and J by 5 bases; unmatched bases: 2. Per germline, CDR1 LNHNV and CDR2 YYDKDF (reference sequence). This CDR3 comprises 14 residues. CDR3 sequence (DNA): TGTGCCACCAGCAGAGCGGGGGGACACAATGAGCAGTTCTTC. Translating it yields CATSRAGGHNEQFF.

This sequence joins TRBV2 and TRBJ2-7, with D possibly being TRBD2 (6 bases). The V and J ends lost 4 bases and 4 bases respectively, with 8 bases between them. CDR1 SNHLY and CDR2 FYNNEI come from the germline V gene. The CDR3 runs 12 residues. CDR3 nucleotide sequence: TGTGCCAGCAGTGGCGGGACGTACGAGCAGTACGTC. Residues: CASSGGTYEQYV.

This rearrangement joins TRBV27 to TRBJ1-6, with D tentatively TRBD1 (5 bases). The germline V gene has CDR1 MNHEY and CDR2 SMNVEV (reference sequence). V gave up 4 bases and J gave up 7 bases, with 20 bases separating them. The CDR3 runs 17 residues. The CDR3 nucleotides are TGTGCCAGCAGTTCCCCCCAGGGTGTCGCTAAGAATTCACCCCTCCACTTT. This codes for CASSSPQGVAKNSPLHF.

This chain connects TRBV28 to TRBJ2-2, with D hard to call. V was pared by 7 bases and J by 4 bases, with 4 bases between. The V gene's germline CDR1 is MDHEN and CDR2 SYDVKM. This CDR3 spans 11 amino acids. The CDR3: CASTFTGELFF. Written as DNA, the CDR3 is TGTGCCAGCACCTTCACCGGGGAGCTGTTTTTT.